This T cell receptor (beta chain) was profiled in a study of T cell repertoires in aging, cancer and after chemotherapy. In this sample, this clonotype turned up a few times. TCR beta rearrangements were amplified from peripheral blood genomic DNA. Deletions cut 4 bases from V and 0 bases from J, with 9 bases between. This CDR3 has 14 residues. CDR1 and CDR2 from the germline V gene are LNHDA and SQIVND (reference sequence). Rearranged V-D-J TRB sequences were amplified with a mixed TRB-A/B primer pool. In TCRdb, the multiplex PCR reads were re-called with MiXCR into one record per CDR3 protein. The sample yields 2,500 to 3,500 distinct CDR3 sequences, about 23% seen once.

Source material: blood. This receptor was obtained from a human donor with a solid tumor. This chain joins TRBV19 and TRBJ1-1; D ambiguous. CDR3 nucleotide sequence: TGTGCCAGTAGTAGGCAGAACATGAACACTGAAGCTTTCTTT. Its translation is CASSRQNMNTEAFF. Full variable domain (outside the CDR3, taken from reference TRBV19 and TRBJ1-1): DGGITQSPKYLFRKEGQNVTLSCEQNLNHDAMYWYRQDPGQGLRLIYYSQIVNDFQKGDIAEGYSVSREKKESFPLTVTSAQKNPTAFYLCASSRQNMNTEAFFGQGTRLTVV.